This record covers a single T cell receptor beta chain. Its antigen is still unknown. This entry belongs to a study of shared clonotypes between healthy human individuals. Study summary: CD4 naive and CD4 memory each took three plates per donor, while CD8 naive took two and CD8 memory one. Study observations and caveats: Only blood was sampled, and tissue TCR repertoires likely differ from blood ones. A handful of donors held approximately 4.5% of naive CD4 clonotypes in common. Read depth was anticipated to influence clonotype sharing among donors.

The V segment lost 9 bases and the J segment 5 bases; nucleotides outside the gene matches: 9. Germline CDR1 and CDR2: MNHEY and SVGAGI. The CDR3 runs to 15 residues. Naive CD8 cells were CD45RO-negative, positively selected for CCR7, excluding terminally differentiated effector memory CD45RA+ cells. Sequenced by immunoSEQ multiplex PCR; TCRdb stores in-frame clones only, minus some. Counted here are millions of clones, approximately 95% occurring once; the ten biggest clones make up around 1.1%. The clonotype comes from a man aged 18 to 35 in good health. This chain joins TRBV6-5 and TRBJ2-2; 10 nucleotides agree with TRBD2. The specimen was naive CD8+ T cells sorted from blood. CDR3 DNA sequence: TGTGCCAGTATAGCACTAGCGGGAAGTACCGGGGAGCTGTTTTTT. This translates into CASIALAGSTGELFF.